Listed below are T cell receptor beta chains from one sample, sequenced in a study of shared clonotypes between healthy human individuals. Assay used: immunoSEQ multiplex PCR; TCRdb lists only in-frame clones, some missing. The sample has about 2 million clones, less than 95% seen once. Specimen: naive CD8+ T cells sorted from blood. These receptors were collected from a man between 18 and 29 years old in good health. CDR3s include the opening cysteine and the closing phenylalanine or tryptophan. The order of the fields is D gene, CDR3 length, J gene, V gene, clone size, CDR3 DNA, CDR3 protein. The D gene is left open where the match is weak. The size of a clone is reported for some rows only, either as once, few or many, or as a class for expanded clones.

.	16	TRBJ1-6	TRBV6-1	.	TGTGCCAGCAGTGAAGATTGGGGGGCCGGGAATTCACCCCTCCACTTT	CASSEDWGAGNSPLHF
TRBD1	15	TRBJ2-7	TRBV27	.	TGTGCCAGCAGTTTAACAGGCCAGGGGGCCTACGAGCAGTACTTC	CASSLTGQGAYEQYF
.	14	TRBJ2-1	TRBV5-1	.	TGCGCCAGCAGCCTACAGGGCGTAGACAATGAGCAGTTCTTC	CASSLQGVDNEQFF
.	14	TRBJ2-2	TRBV27	.	TGTGCCAGCTGCTTTACAGTGGCCGGCGGGGAGCTGTTTTTT	CASCFTVAGGELFF
.	13	TRBJ2-7	TRBV18	.	TGTGCCAGCTCACCACCCGAGCGATACGAGCAGTACTTC	CASSPPERYEQYF
.	18	TRBJ1-1	TRBV28	.	TGTGCCAGCAGCAACCTTCTGTGGGGGCCGGCGGGGGACACTGAAGCTTTCTTT	CASSNLLWGPAGDTEAFF
.	15	TRBJ2-2	TRBV5-8	.	TGTGCCAGCAGCGAGGCGGGGTCTCCCCCCGTGAGGCTGTTTTTT	CASSEAGSPPVRLFF
.	16	TRBJ1-1	TRBV28	.	TGTGCCAGCAGTTTCACCTGGGACGTTAATAGCACTGAAGCTTTCTTT	CASSFTWDVNSTEAFF
.	11	TRBJ2-3	TRBV11-2	.	TGTGCCAGCAGCTTACCCGATACGCAGTATTTT	CASSLPDTQYF
.	16	TRBJ2-3	TRBV5-1	.	TGCGCCAGCAGCGGGGGTGGCTGGGGAAGCACAGATACGCAGTATTTT	CASSGGGWGSTDTQYF
.	14	TRBJ1-5	TRBV30	.	TGTGCCTGGAGTGAATCCGGGCCCAGACAGCCCCAGCATTTT	CAWSESGPRQPQHF
.	14	TRBJ1-4	TRBV19	.	TGTGCCACCCACCCCCCTGGGGCGAATGAAAAACTGTTTTTT	CATHPPGANEKLFF
TRBD1	14	TRBJ1-4	TRBV27	.	TGTGCCAGCACCCGGACAGGGGGAAATGAAAAACTGTTTTTT	CASTRTGGNEKLFF
.	15	TRBJ1-5	TRBV2	.	TGTGCCAGCAGACCCCCGGACAGATTGGGTCAGCCCCAGCATTTT	CASRPPDRLGQPQHF
TRBD2	14	TRBJ2-1	TRBV5-1	once	TGCGCCAGCAGCTTGGCTAGCGGGAGGGGTGAGCAGTTCTTC	CASSLASGRGEQFF
TRBD1	15	TRBJ1-3	TRBV6-6	.	TGTGCCAGCACCACCGGGACAGGGTTTGGAAACACCATATATTTT	CASTTGTGFGNTIYF
.	15	TRBJ2-3	TRBV6-1	.	TGTGCCAGCAACCCGACAGGCCATAGCACAGATACGCAGTATTTT	CASNPTGHSTDTQYF
TRBD1	14	TRBJ2-2	TRBV4-1	.	TGCGCCAGCAGCCTGAGACAGGGCGCCGGGGAGCTGTTTTTT	CASSLRQGAGELFF
.	15	TRBJ1-3	TRBV7-2	.	TGTGCCAGCAGCTTGGACGGGACTCTAGGAAACACCATATATTTT	CASSLDGTLGNTIYF
.	16	TRBJ2-7	TRBV7-9	.	TGTGCCAGCAGCCGCGCTGGAGGGCAGAGCTCCTACGAGCAGTACTTC	CASSRAGGQSSYEQYF
.	12	TRBJ2-2	TRBV9	.	TGTGCCAGCAGTGTCTCCACCGGGGAGCTGTTTTTT	CASSVSTGELFF
.	14	TRBJ2-7	TRBV19	.	TGTGCCAGTAGTATAGTGGGGGTATCCTACGAGCAGTACTTC	CASSIVGVSYEQYF
.	14	TRBJ1-2	TRBV9	.	TGTGCCAGCAGCGTAGCGGGAGACGGCGGTGGCTACACCTTC	CASSVAGDGGGYTF
.	17	TRBJ1-6	TRBV5-1	.	TGCGCCAGCAGCTTGTGGGGGCCGCAAGCTTATAATTCACCCCTCCACTTT	CASSLWGPQAYNSPLHF
.	15	TRBJ2-5	TRBV7-3	.	TGTGCCAGCAGCTTACTGGCTGGGTACCAAGAGACCCAGTACTTC	CASSLLAGYQETQYF
TRBD1	15	TRBJ2-5	TRBV13	.	TGTGCCAGCAGCTTAGACAGGGGGAAATTAGAGACCCAGTACTTC	CASSLDRGKLETQYF
TRBD2	19	TRBJ2-1	TRBV9	.	TGTGCCAGCAGCGACGGGACTAGCGGGGGGACGAGCTCCTACAATGAGCAGTTCTTC	CASSDGTSGGTSSYNEQFF
.	15	TRBJ2-2	TRBV7-9	.	TGTGCCAGCAGCCCCACCGGGACTAACACCGGGGAGCTGTTTTTT	CASSPTGTNTGELFF
.	17	TRBJ2-5	TRBV30	.	TGTGCCTGGTGGAGCCCCGAGGAGCCGGGGCCCTGGGAGACCCAGTACTTC	CAWWSPEEPGPWETQYF
.	13	TRBJ2-1	TRBV10-1	.	TGCGCCAGCAGTGAGATCCTTCAACATGAGCAGTTCTTC	CASSEILQHEQFF
.	13	TRBJ2-5	TRBV19	.	TGTGCCAGTAGTCGGTGGGGACGAGAGACCCAGTACTTC	CASSRWGRETQYF
TRBD1	13	TRBJ1-1	TRBV13	.	TGTGCCAGCAGCTTTGACTGGACAGGGGGAGCTTTCTTT	CASSFDWTGGAFF
.	15	TRBJ1-2	TRBV5-6	.	TGTGCCAGCAGCTCGCGACAGGAACTTAACTATGGCTACACCTTC	CASSSRQELNYGYTF
.	16	TRBJ2-7	TRBV7-9	.	TGTGCCAGCAGCCCAATGGGAAGCATCAGGGGCGACGAGCAGTACTTC	CASSPMGSIRGDEQYF
.	18	TRBJ1-6	TRBV5-3	.	TGTGCCAGAAGCTTGGTCGGCCTATCCTCCTCCTATAATTCACCCCTCCACTTT	CARSLVGLSSSYNSPLHF
.	13	TRBJ2-1	TRBV11-2	.	TGTGCCAGCAGCTTAATAGGGGCAGTTGAGCAGTTCTTC	CASSLIGAVEQFF
TRBD2	16	TRBJ2-3	TRBV9	.	TGTGCCAGCAGCGTAGCGACTAGCCCCAATGTGGATACGCAGTATTTT	CASSVATSPNVDTQYF
.	13	TRBJ1-2	TRBV2	.	TGTGCCAGCAGGGGGGGAGGATCTGGTGGCTACACCTTC	CASRGGGSGGYTF
.	17	TRBJ2-7	TRBV4-1	.	TGCGCCAGCAGCCAAGTAACCCCCCGCCTACCTCGGGACGAGCAGTACTTC	CASSQVTPRLPRDEQYF
TRBD1	18	TRBJ2-2	TRBV11-2	.	TGTGCCAGCAGCTTAGAATGGACAGGGAAGGTTTTAGTGGGGGAGCTGTTTTTT	CASSLEWTGKVLVGELFF